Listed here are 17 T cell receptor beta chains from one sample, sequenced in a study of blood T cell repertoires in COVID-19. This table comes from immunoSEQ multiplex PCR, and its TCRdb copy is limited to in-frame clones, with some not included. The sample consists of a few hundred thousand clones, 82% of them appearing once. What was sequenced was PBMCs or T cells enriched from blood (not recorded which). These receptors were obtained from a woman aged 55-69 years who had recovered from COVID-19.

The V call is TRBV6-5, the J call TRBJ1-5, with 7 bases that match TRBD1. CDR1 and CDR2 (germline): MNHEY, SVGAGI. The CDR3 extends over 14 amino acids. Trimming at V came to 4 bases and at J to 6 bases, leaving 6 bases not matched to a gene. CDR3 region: CASSFRGAGQPQHF. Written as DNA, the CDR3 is TGTGCCAGCAGTTTCAGGGGGGCCGGTCAGCCCCAGCATTTT.

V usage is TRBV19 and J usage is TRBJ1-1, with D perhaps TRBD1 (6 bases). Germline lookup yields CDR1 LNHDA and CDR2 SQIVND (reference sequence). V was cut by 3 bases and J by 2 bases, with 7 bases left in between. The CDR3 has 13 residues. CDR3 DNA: TGTGCCAGTAGTATGGGGGCAAACACTGAAGCTTTCTTT. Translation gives CASSMGANTEAFF.

DNA of the CDR3: TGTGCCAGCAGCCAATCAGGGGGCTCTGGGGCCAACGTCCTGACTTTC. This codes for CASSQSGGSGANVLTF. The chain carries TRBV4-2 and TRBJ2-6; 7 nucleotides align to TRBD1. CDR1 LGHNA and CDR2 YNFKEQ come from the germline V gene. This CDR3 has 16 residues. Germline trimming cut 2 bases from V and 0 bases from J; bases unmatched to any gene: 1.

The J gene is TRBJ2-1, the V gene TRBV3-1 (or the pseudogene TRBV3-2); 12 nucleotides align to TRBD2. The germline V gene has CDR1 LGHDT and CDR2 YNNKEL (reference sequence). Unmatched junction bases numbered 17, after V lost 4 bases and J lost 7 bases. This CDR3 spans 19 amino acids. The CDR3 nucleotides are TGTGCCAGCAGCCGACTAGCGGGAGAAGCAGTTGGGCGGCCGAATGAGCAGTTCTTC. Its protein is CASSRLAGEAVGRPNEQFF.

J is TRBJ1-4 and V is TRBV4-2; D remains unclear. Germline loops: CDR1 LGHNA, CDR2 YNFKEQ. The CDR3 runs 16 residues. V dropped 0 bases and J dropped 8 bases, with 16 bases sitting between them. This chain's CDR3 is CASSQDRGGLGEKLFF. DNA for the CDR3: TGTGCCAGCAGCCAAGATCGGGGAGGGTTGGGAGAAAAACTGTTTTTT.

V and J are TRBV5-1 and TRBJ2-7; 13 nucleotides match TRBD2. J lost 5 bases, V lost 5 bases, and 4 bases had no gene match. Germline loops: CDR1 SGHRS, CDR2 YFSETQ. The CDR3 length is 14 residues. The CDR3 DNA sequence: TGCGCCAGCAGTTCCGGGACTAGCGGGGACGAGCAGTACTTC. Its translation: CASSSGTSGDEQYF.

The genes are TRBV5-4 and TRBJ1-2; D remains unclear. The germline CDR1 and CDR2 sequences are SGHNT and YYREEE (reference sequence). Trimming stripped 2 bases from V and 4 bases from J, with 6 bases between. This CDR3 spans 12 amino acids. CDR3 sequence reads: CASSLYSYGYTF. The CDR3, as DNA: TGTGCCAGCAGCTTATACAGCTATGGCTACACCTTC.

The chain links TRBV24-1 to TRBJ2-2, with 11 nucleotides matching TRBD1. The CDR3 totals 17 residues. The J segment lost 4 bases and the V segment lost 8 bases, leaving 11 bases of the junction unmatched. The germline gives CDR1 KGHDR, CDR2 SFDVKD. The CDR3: CATTTGQGEWCTGELFF. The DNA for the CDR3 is TGTGCCACCACGACGGGACAGGGGGAATGGTGCACCGGGGAGCTGTTTTTT.

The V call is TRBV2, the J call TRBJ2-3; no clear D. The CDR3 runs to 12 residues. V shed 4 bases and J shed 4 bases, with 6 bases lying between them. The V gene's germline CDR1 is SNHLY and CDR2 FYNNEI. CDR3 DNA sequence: TGTGCCAGCAGTGTCGGGTCAGATACGCAGTATTTT. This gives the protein CASSVGSDTQYF. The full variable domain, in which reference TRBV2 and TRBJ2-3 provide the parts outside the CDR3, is EPEVTQTPSHQVTQMGQEVILRCVPISNHLYFYWYRQILGQKVEFLVSFYNNEISEKSEIFDDQFSVERPDGSNFTLKIRSTKLEDSAMYFCASSVGSDTQYFGPGTRLTVL.

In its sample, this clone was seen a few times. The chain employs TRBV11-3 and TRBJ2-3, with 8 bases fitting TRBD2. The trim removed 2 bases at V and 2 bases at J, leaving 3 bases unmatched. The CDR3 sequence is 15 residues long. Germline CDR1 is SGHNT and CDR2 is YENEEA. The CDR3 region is CASSLSSGFTDTQYF. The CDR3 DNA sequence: TGTGCCAGCAGCTTATCTAGCGGGTTCACAGATACGCAGTATTTT.

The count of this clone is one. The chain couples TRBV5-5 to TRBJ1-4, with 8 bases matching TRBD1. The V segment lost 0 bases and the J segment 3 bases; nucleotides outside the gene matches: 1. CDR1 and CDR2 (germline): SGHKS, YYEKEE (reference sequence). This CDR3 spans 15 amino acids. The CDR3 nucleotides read TGTGCCAGCAGCTTGGTCAGGGGGCCTAATGAAAAACTGTTTTTT. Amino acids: CASSLVRGPNEKLFF.

The CDR3 DNA sequence: TGTGCCAGCAGGGGGGGACTAGAGGCGTTCTTC. It yields the protein CASRGGLEAFF. The chain couples TRBV2 to TRBJ2-1; 8 nucleotides line up with TRBD2. This CDR3 is built from 11 residues. The germline V gene encodes CDR1 SNHLY and CDR2 FYNNEI. Unmatched junction bases numbered 7, after V lost 6 bases and J lost 15 bases.

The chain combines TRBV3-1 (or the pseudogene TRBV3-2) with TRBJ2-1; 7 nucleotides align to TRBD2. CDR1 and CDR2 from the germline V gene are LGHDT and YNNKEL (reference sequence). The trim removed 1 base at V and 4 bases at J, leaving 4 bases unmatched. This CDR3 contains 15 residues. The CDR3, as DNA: TGTGCCAGCAGCCAAGTTGGGGGGGGGTACAATGAGCAGTTCTTC. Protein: CASSQVGGGYNEQFF.

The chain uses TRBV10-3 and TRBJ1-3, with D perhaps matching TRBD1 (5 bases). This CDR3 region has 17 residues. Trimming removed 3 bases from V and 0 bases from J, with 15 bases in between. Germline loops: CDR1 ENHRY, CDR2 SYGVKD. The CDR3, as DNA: TGTGCCATCAGTGATCTTAAGGGACTTTTCTCTGGAAACACCATATATTTT. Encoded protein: CAISDLKGLFSGNTIYF.

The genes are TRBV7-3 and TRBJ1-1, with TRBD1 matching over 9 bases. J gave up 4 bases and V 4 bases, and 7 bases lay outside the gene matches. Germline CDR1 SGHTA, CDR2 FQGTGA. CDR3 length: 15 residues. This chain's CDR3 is CASSSKTGGVTEAFF. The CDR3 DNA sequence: TGTGCCAGCAGCTCCAAGACAGGGGGTGTCACTGAAGCTTTCTTT.

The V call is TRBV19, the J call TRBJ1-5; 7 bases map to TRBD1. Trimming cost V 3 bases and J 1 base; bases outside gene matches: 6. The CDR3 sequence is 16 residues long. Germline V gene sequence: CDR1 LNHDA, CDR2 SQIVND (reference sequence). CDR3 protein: CASSIWPGGSNQPQHF. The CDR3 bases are TGTGCCAGTAGTATTTGGCCAGGGGGAAGCAATCAGCCCCAGCATTTT. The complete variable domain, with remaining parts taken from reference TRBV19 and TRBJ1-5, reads DGGITQSPKYLFRKEGQNVTLSCEQNLNHDAMYWYRQDPGQGLRLIYYSQIVNDFQKGDIAEGYSVSREKKESFPLTVTSAQKNPTAFYLCASSIWPGGSNQPQHFGDGTRLSIL.

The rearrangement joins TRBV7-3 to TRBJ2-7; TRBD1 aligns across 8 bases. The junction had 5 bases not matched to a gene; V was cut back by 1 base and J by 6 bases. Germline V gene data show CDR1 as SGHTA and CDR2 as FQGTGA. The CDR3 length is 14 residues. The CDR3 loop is CASSLIPGGSEQYF. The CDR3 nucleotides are TGTGCCAGCAGCTTAATACCAGGGGGCTCCGAGCAGTACTTC.